These T cell receptor beta chains were read from a single sample in a study of cytomegalovirus exposure and HLA in healthy donors. Clones were sequenced by immunoSEQ multiplex PCR, and TCRdb holds only the in-frame ones, with some missing. The sample contains 130,000 or so clones, more than 70% of which appear only once. Specimen: PBMCs. The receptors here all came from a man aged 35-49 years in good health and CMV-seronegative. CDR3s include the opening cysteine and the closing phenylalanine or tryptophan. A D gene is named only where the DNA matches it firmly. Size is stated for part of the rows, as once, few or many counts, or as a class when the clone is expanded.

CDR3: CASSAPRTGGDGYTF
DNA: TGTGCCAGCAGCGCCCCAAGGACAGGGGGCGATGGCTACACCTTC
V: TRBV9
J: TRBJ1-2
D: TRBD1
size: NA

CDR3: CASSEETGNTIYF
DNA: TGCGCCAGCAGTGAGGAGACTGGAAACACCATATATTTT
V: TRBV10-2
J: TRBJ1-3
D: NA
size: few

CDR3: CASKLWGQGATEQYF
DNA: TGTGCCAGCAAACTTTGGGGACAGGGAGCGACCGAGCAGTACTTC
V: TRBV27
J: TRBJ2-7
D: TRBD1
size: NA

CDR3: CAEDASGRTNTGELFF
DNA: TGTGCCGAAGACGCCAGCGGACGGACGAACACCGGGGAGCTGTTTTTT
V: TRBV7-9
J: TRBJ2-2
D: NA
size: once

CDR3: CASSLWASANEKLFF
DNA: TGTGCCAGCAGCTTGTGGGCAAGTGCTAATGAAAAACTGTTTTTT
V: TRBV7-9
J: TRBJ1-4
D: NA
size: NA

CDR3: CAWETYRGPIYNSPLHF
DNA: TGTGCCTGGGAGACATACAGGGGGCCGATTTATAATTCACCCCTCCACTTT
V: TRBV30
J: TRBJ1-6
D: TRBD1
size: NA

CDR3: CASSPPTHRVANYGYTF
DNA: TGCGCCAGCAGCCCTCCAACCCACAGGGTAGCTAACTATGGCTACACCTTC
V: TRBV4-1
J: TRBJ1-2
D: NA
size: NA

CDR3: CASSGDRNEKLFF
DNA: TGTGCCAGCTCCGGGGATCGGAACGAAAAACTGTTTTTT
V: TRBV18
J: TRBJ1-4
D: NA
size: NA

CDR3: CASNDRAPYEQYF
DNA: TGTGCCAGCAACGACAGGGCACCCTACGAGCAGTACTTC
V: TRBV2
J: TRBJ2-7
D: TRBD1
size: NA

CDR3: CASSLPGQGAAGELFF
DNA: TGCGCCAGCAGCTTGCCGGGACAGGGGGCGGCCGGGGAGCTGTTTTTT
V: TRBV5-1
J: TRBJ2-2
D: TRBD1
size: few

CDR3: CASSPYHGAGTEAFF
DNA: TGTGCCAGCAGTCCCTACCATGGGGCAGGGACTGAAGCTTTCTTT
V: TRBV27
J: TRBJ1-1
D: NA
size: NA

CDR3: CASSSRDRDTGELFF
DNA: TGTGCCAGCAGTAGCCGGGACAGGGACACCGGGGAGCTGTTTTTT
V: TRBV28
J: TRBJ2-2
D: TRBD1
size: few

CDR3: CASSQGVYEQYF
DNA: TGTGCCAGCAGCCAGGGGGTTTACGAGCAGTACTTC
V: TRBV11-2
J: TRBJ2-7
D: TRBD1
size: NA

CDR3: CASATRDRWQETQYF
DNA: TGTGCCAGCGCCACCCGGGACAGGTGGCAAGAGACCCAGTACTTC
V: TRBV27
J: TRBJ2-5
D: TRBD1
size: NA

CDR3: CASSLQGTNTIYF
DNA: TGTGCCAGCAGCTTACAGGGTACAAACACCATATATTTT
V: TRBV7-9
J: TRBJ1-3
D: NA
size: NA

CDR3: CASSRPGANSPLHF
DNA: TGCGCCAGCAGCCGACCAGGGGCTAATTCACCCCTCCACTTT
V: TRBV5-1
J: TRBJ1-6
D: NA
size: few

CDR3: CASSLDPTGVGAKNIQYF
DNA: TGTGCCAGCAGCTTAGATCCCACAGGGGTAGGAGCCAAAAACATTCAGTACTTC
V: TRBV7-3
J: TRBJ2-4
D: TRBD1
size: NA

CDR3: CASSKTSQETQYF
DNA: TGTGCCAGCAGCAAGACTAGTCAAGAGACCCAGTACTTC
V: TRBV11-3
J: TRBJ2-5
D: NA
size: NA

CDR3: CASSRGQGANYGYTF
DNA: TGCGCCAGCAGCCGAGGACAGGGGGCAAACTATGGCTACACCTTC
V: TRBV4-1
J: TRBJ1-2
D: TRBD1
size: NA

CDR3: CASSRGLADRYEQYF
DNA: TGTGCCAGCAGTCGGGGACTAGCGGACCGCTACGAGCAGTACTTC
V: TRBV27
J: TRBJ2-7
D: TRBD2
size: NA

CDR3: CAWSVGATCGYTF
DNA: TGTGCCTGGAGTGTAGGAGCGACGTGCGGCTACACCTTC
V: TRBV30
J: TRBJ1-2
D: NA
size: NA

CDR3: CASSLAQGTEAFF
DNA: TGTGCCAGCAGCTTGGCCCAGGGTACTGAAGCTTTCTTT
V: TRBV5-6
J: TRBJ1-1
D: NA
size: NA

CDR3: CASSPEGRGTGEQYF
DNA: TGTGCCAGCAGCCCCGAGGGCAGGGGGACTGGCGAGCAGTACTTC
V: TRBV5-4
J: TRBJ2-7
D: NA
size: NA